This T cell receptor beta chain comes out of a study of T cell responses to AZD1222 COVID-19 vaccine. Findings of the study overall: Across spike, vaccine-associated CD4 TCRs were found, dominant at 160-218 and 743-854. Females outnumbered males among donors, who were mostly white British; clonal diversity was possibly underestimated. It was only after the peak T cell response that any repertoires were sampled.

As regards this clone: The antigen is unknown.

Repertoires were generated with immunoSEQ multiplex PCR, while TCRdb's copy carries only in-frame clones and drops some. The sample yields fewer than 200,000 clones, about 92% seen once. The ends lost 0 bases at V and 4 bases at J; junction bases unmatched: 5. The CDR3 sequence is 16 residues long. Per the germline V gene, CDR1 is SGHDT and CDR2 is YYEEEE. The sequencing used peripheral blood, collected on day 0 of AZD1222 vaccination. The receptor's source is an adult in good health. The chain carries TRBV5-6 and TRBJ2-5, with 11 bases identical to TRBD2. The CDR3 loop is CASSLAVGLAGETQYF. CDR3 nucleotides: TGTGCCAGCAGCTTGGCCGTCGGACTAGCGGGAGAGACCCAGTACTTC.